This T cell receptor beta chain was recorded in a study of blood T cells in healthy people across ages. Findings and caveats of the study: A conclusive naive versus antigen-experienced comparison was prevented by the unsorted PBMCs. Getting older went along with TCR beta diversity per million T cells dropping roughly linearly.

This clonotype was found a few times. Its antigen is not known. Trimming shortened V by 3 bases and J by 5 bases, and 11 bases separated the two germline ends. The CDR3 is 13 amino acids. It was with a sample-barcoded 5' primer and a J-beta primer mix that a second PCR of roughly 6 to 12 cycles was run. Every molecule of cDNA carried a tag from a template-switch adaptor with 12 random nucleotides. TCRdb re-analysed the 5' RACE reads in MiXCR, keeping a single row per CDR3 protein. The sample contains hundreds of thousands of distinct CDR3 sequences, roughly 43% of which appear only once. This receptor was obtained from a woman aged 60 to 75 in good health. The material sequenced was blood. The V gene is TRBV12-3 or TRBV12-4, the J gene TRBJ2-7; the D gene is possibly TRBD1 (6 bases). CDR3 coding DNA: TGTGCCAGCAGTTTCGGGACAAACAACGAGCAGTACTTC. Its protein is CASSFGTNNEQYF.